The clone carrying this T cell receptor beta chain showed up many times. This sample stems from a study of human T cells and chemical hapten exposure. Trimming removed 1 base at V and 5 bases at J, with 7 bases between. Germline V gene sequence: CDR1 LNHDA, CDR2 SQIVND (reference sequence). The CDR3 is 13 amino acids. Individual cDNA molecules in this library carried unique molecular identifiers. TCRdb fed the RACE reads into MiXCR, producing one record per CDR3 protein. The sample contains about 60,000 distinct CDR3 sequences, about 9.3% of which appear only once. The time point was: patch test 1, 2 weeks after DPC sensitization. Regarding treatment: therapeutic diphenylcyclopropenone sensitization with weekly scalp DPC.

Sequencing was performed on whole blood, taken in connection with sensitization to the hapten diphenylcyclopropenone (DPC). This rearrangement joins TRBV19 to TRBJ2-3; no definite D call. This receptor was obtained from a middle-aged woman with alopecia areata. Some clones in this sample may be carry-over from other donors' samples. The CDR3 DNA reads as TGTGCCAGTAGTATAGTAGGGTTAGATACGCAGTATTTT. Its translation is CASSIVGLDTQYF.